This T cell receptor beta chain comes out of a study of blood T cell repertoires in COVID-19. Study-wide context: The origin of the acute and convalescent COVID-19 samples was the United States, Italy and Spain. From T cells, B-cell-depleted T cells, or PBMCs came the material, which was cDNA or gDNA.

CDR1 and CDR2 from the germline V gene are MDHEN and SYDVKM. V was trimmed by 3 bases and J by 0 bases, leaving 21 bases between them. The CDR3 is 18 amino acids. Authors' methods: For nucleated cells, counts were estimated from reference gene primer amplification. Only in-frame clones appear in the TCRdb table, and some are missing; sequencing was by immunoSEQ multiplex PCR. The D gene and trimming were derived from the DNA, and the V and J assignments and clone size from that table. The data contain around 41,000 clones, more than 70% of them seen just once; the ten biggest clones take up 4.8%. The V gene is TRBV28, the J gene TRBJ2-7; D may be TRBD1 (6 bases). This clonotype originated in a human donor in a cohort sampled during active COVID-19. The source material was peripheral blood. The CDR3 coding sequence is TGTGCCAGCAGTTTTGCCCTAGGGACACAAACAAGCTCCTACGAGCAGTACTTC. Encoded protein: CASSFALGTQTSSYEQYF.